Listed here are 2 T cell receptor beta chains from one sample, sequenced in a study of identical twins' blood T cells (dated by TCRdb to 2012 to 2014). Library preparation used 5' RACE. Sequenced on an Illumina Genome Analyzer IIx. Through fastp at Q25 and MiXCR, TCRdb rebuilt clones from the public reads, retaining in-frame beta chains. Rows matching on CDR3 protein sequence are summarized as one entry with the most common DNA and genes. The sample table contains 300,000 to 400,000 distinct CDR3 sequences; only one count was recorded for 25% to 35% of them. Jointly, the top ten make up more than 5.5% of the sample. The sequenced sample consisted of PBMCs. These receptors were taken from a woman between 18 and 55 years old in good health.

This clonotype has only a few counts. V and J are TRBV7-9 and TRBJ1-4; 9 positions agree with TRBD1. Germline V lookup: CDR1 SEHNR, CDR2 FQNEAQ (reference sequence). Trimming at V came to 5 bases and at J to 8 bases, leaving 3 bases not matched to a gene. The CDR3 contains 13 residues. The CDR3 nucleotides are TGTGCCAGCAGCCCAGACAGGGGGGAAAAACTGTTTTTT. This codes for CASSPDRGEKLFF.

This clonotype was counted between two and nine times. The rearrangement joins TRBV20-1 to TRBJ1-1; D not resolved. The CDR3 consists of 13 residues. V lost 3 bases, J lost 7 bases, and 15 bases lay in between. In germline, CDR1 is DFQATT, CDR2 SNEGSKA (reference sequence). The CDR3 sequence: CSARTPDAIEAFF. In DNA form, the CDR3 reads TGCAGTGCTAGGACCCCAGACGCAATTGAAGCTTTCTTT.